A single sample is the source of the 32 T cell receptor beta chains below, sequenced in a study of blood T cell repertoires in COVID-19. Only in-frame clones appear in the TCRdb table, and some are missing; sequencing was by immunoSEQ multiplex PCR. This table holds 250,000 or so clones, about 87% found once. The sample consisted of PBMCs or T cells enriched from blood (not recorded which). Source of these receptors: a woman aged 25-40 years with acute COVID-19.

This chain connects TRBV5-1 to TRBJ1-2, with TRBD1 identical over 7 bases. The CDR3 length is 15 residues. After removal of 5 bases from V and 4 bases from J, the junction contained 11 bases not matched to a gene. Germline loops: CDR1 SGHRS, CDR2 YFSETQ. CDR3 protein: CASRDIRQGGYGYTF. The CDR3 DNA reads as TGCGCCAGCAGGGATATTCGACAGGGTGGCTATGGCTACACCTTC.

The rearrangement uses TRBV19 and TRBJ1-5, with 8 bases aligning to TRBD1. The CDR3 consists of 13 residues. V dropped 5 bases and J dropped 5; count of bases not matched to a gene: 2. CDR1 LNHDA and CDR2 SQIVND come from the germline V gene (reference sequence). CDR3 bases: TGTGCCAGTAGTCCCAGGGGGCATCAGCCCCAGCATTTT. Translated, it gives CASSPRGHQPQHF.

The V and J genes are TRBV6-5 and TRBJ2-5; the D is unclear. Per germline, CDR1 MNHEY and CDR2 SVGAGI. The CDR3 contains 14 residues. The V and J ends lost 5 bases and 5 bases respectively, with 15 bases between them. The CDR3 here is CASSQTVRKETQYF. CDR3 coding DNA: TGTGCCAGCAGTCAAACAGTGCGCAAGGAGACCCAGTACTTC.

The CDR3 loop reads CASSSPGLSYNEQFF. CDR3 DNA sequence: TGCGCCAGCAGTTCCCCGGGACTCTCCTACAATGAGCAGTTCTTC. This chain joins TRBV5-1 and TRBJ2-1; TRBD2 might be the D (6 bases). CDR1 is SGHRS, CDR2 YFSETQ, per germline. V was cut by 5 bases and J by 0 bases, with 12 bases left in between. The CDR3 is 15 amino acids.

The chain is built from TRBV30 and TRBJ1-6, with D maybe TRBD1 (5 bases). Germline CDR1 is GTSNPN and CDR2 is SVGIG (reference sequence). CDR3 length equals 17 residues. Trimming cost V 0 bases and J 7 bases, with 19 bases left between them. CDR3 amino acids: CAWSVSWTTRGNSPLHF. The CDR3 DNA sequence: TGTGCCTGGAGTGTCTCTTGGACTACTCGGGGGAATTCACCCCTCCACTTT.

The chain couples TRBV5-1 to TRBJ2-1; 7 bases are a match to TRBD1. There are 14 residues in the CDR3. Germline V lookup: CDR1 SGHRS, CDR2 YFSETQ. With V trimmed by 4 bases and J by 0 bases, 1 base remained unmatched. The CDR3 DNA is TGCGCCAGCAGCGAGGGGGCCTCCTACAATGAGCAGTTCTTC. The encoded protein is CASSEGASYNEQFF.

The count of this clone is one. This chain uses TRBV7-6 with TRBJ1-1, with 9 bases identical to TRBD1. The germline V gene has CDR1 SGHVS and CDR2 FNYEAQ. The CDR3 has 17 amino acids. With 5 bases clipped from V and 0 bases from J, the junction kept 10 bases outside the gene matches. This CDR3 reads CASSRLGQGVMNTEAFF. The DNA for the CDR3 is TGTGCCAGCAGCCGTTTGGGACAGGGAGTCATGAACACTGAAGCTTTCTTT.

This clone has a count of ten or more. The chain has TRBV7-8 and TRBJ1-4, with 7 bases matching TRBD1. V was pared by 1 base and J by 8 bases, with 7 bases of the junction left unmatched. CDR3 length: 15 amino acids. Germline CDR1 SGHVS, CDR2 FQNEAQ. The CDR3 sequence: CASSLGETGIEKLFF. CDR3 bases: TGTGCCAGCAGCTTAGGGGAGACAGGGATAGAAAAACTGTTTTTT.

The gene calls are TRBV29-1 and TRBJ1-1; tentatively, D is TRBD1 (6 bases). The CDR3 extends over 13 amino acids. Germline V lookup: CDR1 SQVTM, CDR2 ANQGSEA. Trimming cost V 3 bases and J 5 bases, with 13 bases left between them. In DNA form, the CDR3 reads TGCAGCGTTGATGGGGGGGCAGAAACTGAAGCTTTCTTT. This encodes CSVDGGAETEAFF.

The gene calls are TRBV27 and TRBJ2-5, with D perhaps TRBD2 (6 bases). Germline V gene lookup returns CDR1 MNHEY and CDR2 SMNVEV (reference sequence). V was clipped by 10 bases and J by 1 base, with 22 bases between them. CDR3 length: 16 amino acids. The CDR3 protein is CATNSDSGVFQETQYF. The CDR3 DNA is TGTGCCACCAATTCCGATTCGGGGGTGTTCCAAGAGACCCAGTACTTC.

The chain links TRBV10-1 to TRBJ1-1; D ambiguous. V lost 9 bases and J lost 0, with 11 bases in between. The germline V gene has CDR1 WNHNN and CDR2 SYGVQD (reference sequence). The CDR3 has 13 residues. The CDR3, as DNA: TGCGCCAGTGCCGAGAGGGTGAACACTGAAGCTTTCTTT. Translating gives CASAERVNTEAFF.

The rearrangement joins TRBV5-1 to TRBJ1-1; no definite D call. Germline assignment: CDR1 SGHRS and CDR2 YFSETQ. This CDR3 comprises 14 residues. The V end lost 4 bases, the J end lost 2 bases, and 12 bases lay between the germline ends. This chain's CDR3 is CASSPYTGNTEAFF. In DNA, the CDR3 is TGCGCCAGCAGCCCCTACACGGGAAACACTGAAGCTTTCTTT.

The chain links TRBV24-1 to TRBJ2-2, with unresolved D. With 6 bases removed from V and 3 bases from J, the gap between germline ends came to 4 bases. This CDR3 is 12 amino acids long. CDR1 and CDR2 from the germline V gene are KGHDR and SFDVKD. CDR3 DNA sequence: TGTGCCACCAGTTTAGACACCGGGGAGCTGTTTTTT. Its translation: CATSLDTGELFF.

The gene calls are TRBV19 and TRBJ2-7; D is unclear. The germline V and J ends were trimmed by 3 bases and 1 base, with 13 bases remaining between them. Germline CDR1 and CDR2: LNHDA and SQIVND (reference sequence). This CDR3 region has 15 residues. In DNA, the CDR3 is TGTGCCAGTAGTATGTCTCCCCACAGTTCCTACGAGCAGTACTTC. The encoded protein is CASSMSPHSSYEQYF. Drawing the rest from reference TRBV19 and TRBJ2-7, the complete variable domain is DGGITQSPKYLFRKEGQNVTLSCEQNLNHDAMYWYRQDPGQGLRLIYYSQIVNDFQKGDIAEGYSVSREKKESFPLTVTSAQKNPTAFYLCASSMSPHSSYEQYFGPGTRLTVT.

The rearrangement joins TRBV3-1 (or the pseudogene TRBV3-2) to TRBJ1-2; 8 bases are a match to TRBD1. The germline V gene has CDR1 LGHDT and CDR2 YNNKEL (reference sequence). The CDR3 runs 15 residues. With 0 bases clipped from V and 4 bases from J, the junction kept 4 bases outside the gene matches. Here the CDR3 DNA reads TGTGCCAGCAGCCAAGAAGGGACAGGAGTCTATGGCTACACCTTC. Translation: CASSQEGTGVYGYTF.

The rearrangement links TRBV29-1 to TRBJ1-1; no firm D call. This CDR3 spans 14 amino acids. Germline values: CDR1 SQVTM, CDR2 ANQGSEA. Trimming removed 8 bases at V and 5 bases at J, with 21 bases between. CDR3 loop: CSTSSRVLETEAFF. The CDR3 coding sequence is TGCAGCACCAGCTCCCGGGTCCTGGAGACTGAAGCTTTCTTT. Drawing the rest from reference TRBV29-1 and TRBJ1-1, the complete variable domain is SAVISQKPSRDICQRGTSLTIQCQVDSQVTMMFWYRQQPGQSLTLIATANQGSEATYESGFVIDKFPISRPNLTFSTLTVSNMSPEDSSIYLCSTSSRVLETEAFFGQGTRLTVV.

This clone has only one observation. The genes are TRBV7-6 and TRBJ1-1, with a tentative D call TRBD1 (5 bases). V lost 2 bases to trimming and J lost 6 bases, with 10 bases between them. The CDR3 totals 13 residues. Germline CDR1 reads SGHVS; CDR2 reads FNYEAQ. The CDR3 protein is CASSLSRGSEAFF. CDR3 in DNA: TGTGCCAGCAGCTTATCCCGGGGGTCTGAAGCTTTCTTT.

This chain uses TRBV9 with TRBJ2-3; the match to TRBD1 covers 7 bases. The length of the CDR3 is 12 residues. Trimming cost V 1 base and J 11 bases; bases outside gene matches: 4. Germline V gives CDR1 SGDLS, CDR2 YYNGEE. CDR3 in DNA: TGTGCCAGCAGCGTATCCGGGACAGAGCAGTATTTT. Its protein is CASSVSGTEQYF.

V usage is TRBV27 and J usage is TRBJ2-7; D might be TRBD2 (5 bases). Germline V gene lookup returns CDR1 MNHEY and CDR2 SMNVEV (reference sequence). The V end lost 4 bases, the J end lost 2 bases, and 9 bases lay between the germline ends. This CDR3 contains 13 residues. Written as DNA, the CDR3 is TGTGCCAGCAGTTCGACCGGGACCTACGAGCAGTACTTC. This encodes CASSSTGTYEQYF.

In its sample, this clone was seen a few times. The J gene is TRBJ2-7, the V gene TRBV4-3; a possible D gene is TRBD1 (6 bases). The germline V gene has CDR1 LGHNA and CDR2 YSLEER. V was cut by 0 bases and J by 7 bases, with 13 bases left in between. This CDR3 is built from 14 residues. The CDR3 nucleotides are TGCGCCAGCAGCCAAGATCTCGGACAGACTGAGCAGTACTTC. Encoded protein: CASSQDLGQTEQYF.

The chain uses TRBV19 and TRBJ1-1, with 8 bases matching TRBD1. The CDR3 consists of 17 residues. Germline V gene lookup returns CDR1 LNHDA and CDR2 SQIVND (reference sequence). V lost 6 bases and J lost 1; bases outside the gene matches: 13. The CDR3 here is CASRTGQDRGSNTEAFF. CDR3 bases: TGTGCCAGTAGAACGGGACAGGACCGGGGGTCGAACACTGAAGCTTTCTTT.

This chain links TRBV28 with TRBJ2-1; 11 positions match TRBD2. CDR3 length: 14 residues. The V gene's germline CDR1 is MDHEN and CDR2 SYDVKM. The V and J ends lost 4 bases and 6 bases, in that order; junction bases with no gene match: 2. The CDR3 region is CASSSLAGVNEQFF. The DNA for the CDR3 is TGTGCCAGCAGTTCACTAGCGGGGGTCAATGAGCAGTTCTTC.

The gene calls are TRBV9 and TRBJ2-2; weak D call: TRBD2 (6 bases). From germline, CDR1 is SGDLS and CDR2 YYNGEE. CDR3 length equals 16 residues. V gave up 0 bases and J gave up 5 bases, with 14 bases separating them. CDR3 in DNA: TGTGCCAGCAGCGTAGATTGGGGGGTTGAAACCGGGGAGCTGTTTTTT. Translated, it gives CASSVDWGVETGELFF.

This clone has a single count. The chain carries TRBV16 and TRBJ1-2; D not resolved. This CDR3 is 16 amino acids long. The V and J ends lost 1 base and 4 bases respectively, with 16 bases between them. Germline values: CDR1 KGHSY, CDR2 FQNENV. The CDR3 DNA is TGTGCCAGCAGCCAATTGGCCAGGAATAGAGCCTATGGCTACACCTTC. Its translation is CASSQLARNRAYGYTF.

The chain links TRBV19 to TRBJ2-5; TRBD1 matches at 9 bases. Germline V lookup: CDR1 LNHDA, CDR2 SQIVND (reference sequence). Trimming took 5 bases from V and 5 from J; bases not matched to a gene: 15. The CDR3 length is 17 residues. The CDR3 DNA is TGTGCCAGTAGTGTACTTGACCCGGGACAGGGTGTCGAGACCCAGTACTTC. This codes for CASSVLDPGQGVETQYF. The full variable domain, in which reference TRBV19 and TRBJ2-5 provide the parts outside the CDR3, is DGGITQSPKYLFRKEGQNVTLSCEQNLNHDAMYWYRQDPGQGLRLIYYSQIVNDFQKGDIAEGYSVSREKKESFPLTVTSAQKNPTAFYLCASSVLDPGQGVETQYFGPGTRLLVL.

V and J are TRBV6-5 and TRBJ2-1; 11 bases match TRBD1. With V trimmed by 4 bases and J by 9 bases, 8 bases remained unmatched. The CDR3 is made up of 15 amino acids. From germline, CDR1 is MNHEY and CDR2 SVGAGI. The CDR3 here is CASSFSPGTGGEQFF. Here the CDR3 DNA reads TGTGCCAGCAGTTTCTCTCCCGGGACAGGGGGTGAGCAGTTCTTC.

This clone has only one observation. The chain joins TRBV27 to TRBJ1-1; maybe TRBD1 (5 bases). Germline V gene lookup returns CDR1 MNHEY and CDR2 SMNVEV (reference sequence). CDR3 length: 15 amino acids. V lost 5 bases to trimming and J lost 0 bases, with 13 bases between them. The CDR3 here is CASSGGYRMNTEAFF. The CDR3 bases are TGTGCCAGCAGTGGGGGGTACCGGATGAACACTGAAGCTTTCTTT.

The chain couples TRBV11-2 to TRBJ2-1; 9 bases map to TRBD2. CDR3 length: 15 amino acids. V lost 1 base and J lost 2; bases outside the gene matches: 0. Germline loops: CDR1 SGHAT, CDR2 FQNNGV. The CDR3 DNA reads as TGTGCCAGCAGCTTAGGGACTAGCGCCTACAATGAGCAGTTCTTC. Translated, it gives CASSLGTSAYNEQFF. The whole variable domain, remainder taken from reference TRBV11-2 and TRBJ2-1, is EAGVAQSPRYKIIEKRQSVAFWCNPISGHATLYWYQQILGQGPKLLIQFQNNGVVDDSQLPKDRFSAERLKGVDSTLKIQPAKLEDSAVYLCASSLGTSAYNEQFFGPGTRLTVL.

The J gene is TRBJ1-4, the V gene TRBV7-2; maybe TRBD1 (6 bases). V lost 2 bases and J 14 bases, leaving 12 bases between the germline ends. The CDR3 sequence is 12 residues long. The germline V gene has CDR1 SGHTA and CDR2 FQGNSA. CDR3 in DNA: TGTGCCAGCAGCTTAATGGTCACAGGGCTGTTTTTT. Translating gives CASSLMVTGLFF.

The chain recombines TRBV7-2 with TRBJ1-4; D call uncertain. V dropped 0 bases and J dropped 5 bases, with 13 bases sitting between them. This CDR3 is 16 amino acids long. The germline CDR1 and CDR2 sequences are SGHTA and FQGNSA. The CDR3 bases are TGTGCCAGCAGCTTAGCGGGAGGAGGGAACAATGAAAAACTGTTTTTT. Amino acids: CASSLAGGGNNEKLFF.

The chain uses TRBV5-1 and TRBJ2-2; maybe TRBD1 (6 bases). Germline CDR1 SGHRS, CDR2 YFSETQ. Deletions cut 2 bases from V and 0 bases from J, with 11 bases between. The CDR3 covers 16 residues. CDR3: CASSFFTGPNTGELFF. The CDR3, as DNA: TGCGCCAGCAGCTTCTTTACAGGGCCGAACACCGGGGAGCTGTTTTTT.

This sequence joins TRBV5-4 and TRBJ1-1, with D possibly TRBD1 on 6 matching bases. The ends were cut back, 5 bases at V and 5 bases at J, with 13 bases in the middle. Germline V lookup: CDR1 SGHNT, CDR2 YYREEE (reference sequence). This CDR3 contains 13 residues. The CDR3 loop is CASRETGNTEAFF. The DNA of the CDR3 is TGTGCCAGCAGAGAAACAGGGAATACTGAAGCTTTCTTT.